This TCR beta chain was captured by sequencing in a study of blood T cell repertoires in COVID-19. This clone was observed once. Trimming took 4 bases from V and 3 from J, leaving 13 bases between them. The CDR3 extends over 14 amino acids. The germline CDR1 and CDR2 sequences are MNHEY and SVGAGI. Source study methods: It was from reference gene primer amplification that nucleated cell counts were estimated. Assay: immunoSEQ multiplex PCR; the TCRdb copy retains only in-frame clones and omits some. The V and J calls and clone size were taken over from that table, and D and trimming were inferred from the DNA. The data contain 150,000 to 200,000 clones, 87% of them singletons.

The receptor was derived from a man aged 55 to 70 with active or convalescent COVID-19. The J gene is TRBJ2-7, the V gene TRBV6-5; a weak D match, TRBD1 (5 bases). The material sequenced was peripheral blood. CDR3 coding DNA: TGTGCCAGCAGTTCGTTTTTCAGGGTCTACGAGCAGTACTTC. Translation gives CASSSFFRVYEQYF.